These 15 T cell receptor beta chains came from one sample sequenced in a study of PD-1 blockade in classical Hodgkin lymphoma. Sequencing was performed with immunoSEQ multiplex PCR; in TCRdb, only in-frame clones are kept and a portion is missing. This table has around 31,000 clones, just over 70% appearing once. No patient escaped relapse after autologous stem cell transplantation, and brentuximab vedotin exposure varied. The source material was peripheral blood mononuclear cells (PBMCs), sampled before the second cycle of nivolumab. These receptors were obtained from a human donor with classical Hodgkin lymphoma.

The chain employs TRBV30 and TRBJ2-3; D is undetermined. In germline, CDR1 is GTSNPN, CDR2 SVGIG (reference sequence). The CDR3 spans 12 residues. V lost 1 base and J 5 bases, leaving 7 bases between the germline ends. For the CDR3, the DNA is TGTGCCTGGAGTGCCGCCGGAGATACGCAGTATTTT. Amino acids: CAWSAAGDTQYF.

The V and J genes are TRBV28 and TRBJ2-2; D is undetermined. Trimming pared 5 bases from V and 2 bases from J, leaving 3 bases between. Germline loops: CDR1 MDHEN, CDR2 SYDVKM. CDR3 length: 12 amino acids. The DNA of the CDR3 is TGTGCCAGCAGTGTCAACACCGGGGAGCTGTTTTTT. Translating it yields CASSVNTGELFF.

CDR3 sequence: CASSSGGDSYNEQFF. The DNA of the CDR3 is TGTGCCAGTAGTAGCGGCGGGGACTCCTACAATGAGCAGTTCTTC. V and J are TRBV19 and TRBJ2-1, with D possibly TRBD2 on 6 matching bases. Germline V gene lookup returns CDR1 LNHDA and CDR2 SQIVND (reference sequence). This CDR3 has 15 residues. The germline V and J ends were trimmed by 4 bases and 0 bases, with 10 bases remaining between them.

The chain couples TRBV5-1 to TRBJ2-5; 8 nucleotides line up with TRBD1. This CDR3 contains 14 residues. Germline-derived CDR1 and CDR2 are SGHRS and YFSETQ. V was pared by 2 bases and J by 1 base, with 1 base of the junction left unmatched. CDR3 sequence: CASSFDRGQETQYF. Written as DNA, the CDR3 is TGCGCCAGCAGCTTCGACAGGGGCCAAGAGACCCAGTACTTC. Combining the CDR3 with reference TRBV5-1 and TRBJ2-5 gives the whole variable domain KAGVTQTPRYLIKTRGQQVTLSCSPISGHRSVSWYQQTPGQGLQFLFEYFSETQRNKGNFPGRFSGRQFSNSRSEMNVSTLELGDSALYLCASSFDRGQETQYFGPGTRLLVL.

This CDR3 reads CASSVFSGLGTGELFF. In DNA, the CDR3 is TGTGCCAGCAGCGTATTCTCCGGGCTTGGGACCGGGGAGCTGTTTTTT. The rearrangement joins TRBV9 to TRBJ2-2; D unresolved. The CDR3 length is 16 residues. V lost 1 base and J 5 bases, leaving 15 bases between the germline ends. The germline gives CDR1 SGDLS, CDR2 YYNGEE.

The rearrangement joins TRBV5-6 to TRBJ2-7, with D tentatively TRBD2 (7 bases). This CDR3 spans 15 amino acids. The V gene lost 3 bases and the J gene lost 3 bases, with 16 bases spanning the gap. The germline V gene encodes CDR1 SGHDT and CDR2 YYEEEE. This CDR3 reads CASSWGGAGSYEQYF. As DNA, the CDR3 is TGTGCCAGCAGCTGGGGGGGCGCGGGGAGCTACGAGCAGTACTTC.

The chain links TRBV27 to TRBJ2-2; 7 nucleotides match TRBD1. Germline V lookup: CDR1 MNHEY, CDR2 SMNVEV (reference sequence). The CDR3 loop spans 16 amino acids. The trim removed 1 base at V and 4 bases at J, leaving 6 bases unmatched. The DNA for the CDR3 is TGTGCCAGCAGTTTATTGGGACAGCTCGTCACCGGGGAGCTGTTTTTT. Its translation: CASSLLGQLVTGELFF.

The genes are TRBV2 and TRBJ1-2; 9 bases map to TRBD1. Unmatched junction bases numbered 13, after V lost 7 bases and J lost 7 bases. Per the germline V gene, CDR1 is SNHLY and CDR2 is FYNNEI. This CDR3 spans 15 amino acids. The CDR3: CASKPQSGTGSGYTF. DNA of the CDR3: TGTGCCAGCAAGCCTCAATCCGGGACAGGGTCTGGCTACACCTTC.

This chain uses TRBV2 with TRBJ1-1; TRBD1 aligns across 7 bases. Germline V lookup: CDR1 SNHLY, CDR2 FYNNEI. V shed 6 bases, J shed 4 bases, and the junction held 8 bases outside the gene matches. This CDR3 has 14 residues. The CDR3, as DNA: TGTGCCAGCAGCCTACAGGGGATGGGCACTGAAGCTTTCTTT. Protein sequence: CASSLQGMGTEAFF.

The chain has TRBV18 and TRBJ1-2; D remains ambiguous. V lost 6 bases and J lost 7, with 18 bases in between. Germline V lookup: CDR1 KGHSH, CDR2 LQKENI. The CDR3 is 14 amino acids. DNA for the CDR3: TGTGCCAGCTCCCCCAGTGGCCTGACCCTTGGCTACACCTTC. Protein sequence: CASSPSGLTLGYTF.

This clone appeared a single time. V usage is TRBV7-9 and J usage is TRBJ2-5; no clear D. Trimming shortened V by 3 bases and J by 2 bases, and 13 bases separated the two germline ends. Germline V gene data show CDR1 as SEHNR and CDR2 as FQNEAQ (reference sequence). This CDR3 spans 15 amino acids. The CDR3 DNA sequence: TGTGCCAGCAGCTTGACCCTACAGCATCAAGAGACCCAGTACTTC. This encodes CASSLTLQHQETQYF.

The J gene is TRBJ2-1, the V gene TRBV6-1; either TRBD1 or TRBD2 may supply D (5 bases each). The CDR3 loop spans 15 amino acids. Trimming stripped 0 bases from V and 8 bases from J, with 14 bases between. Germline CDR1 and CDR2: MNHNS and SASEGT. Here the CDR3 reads CASSEAGVAIYEQFF. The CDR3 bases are TGTGCCAGCAGTGAAGCGGGGGTCGCGATATATGAGCAGTTCTTC.

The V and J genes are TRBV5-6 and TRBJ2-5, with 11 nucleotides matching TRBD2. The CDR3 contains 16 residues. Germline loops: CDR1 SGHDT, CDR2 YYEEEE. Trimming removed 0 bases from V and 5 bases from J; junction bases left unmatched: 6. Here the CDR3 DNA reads TGTGCCAGCAGCTTGGCTACTAGCGGGAGAAGGGAGACCCAGTACTTC. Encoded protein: CASSLATSGRRETQYF. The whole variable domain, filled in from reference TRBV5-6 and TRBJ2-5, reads DAGVTQSPTHLIKTRGQQVTLRCSPKSGHDTVSWYQQALGQGPQFIFQYYEEEERQRGNFPDRFSGHQFPNYSSELNVNALLLGDSALYLCASSLATSGRRETQYFGPGTRLLVL.

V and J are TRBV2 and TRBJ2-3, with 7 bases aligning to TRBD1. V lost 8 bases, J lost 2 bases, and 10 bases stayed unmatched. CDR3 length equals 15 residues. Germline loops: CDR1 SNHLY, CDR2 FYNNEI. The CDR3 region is CASPPGDSITDTQYF. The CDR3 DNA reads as TGTGCCAGCCCTCCAGGGGACAGCATCACAGATACGCAGTATTTT.

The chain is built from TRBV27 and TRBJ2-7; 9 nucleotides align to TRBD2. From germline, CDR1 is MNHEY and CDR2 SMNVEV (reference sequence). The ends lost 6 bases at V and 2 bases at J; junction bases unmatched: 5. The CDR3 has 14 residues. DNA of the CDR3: TGTGCCAGCAGCCCTAGCGGGATCCCCTACGAGCAGTACTTC. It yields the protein CASSPSGIPYEQYF.